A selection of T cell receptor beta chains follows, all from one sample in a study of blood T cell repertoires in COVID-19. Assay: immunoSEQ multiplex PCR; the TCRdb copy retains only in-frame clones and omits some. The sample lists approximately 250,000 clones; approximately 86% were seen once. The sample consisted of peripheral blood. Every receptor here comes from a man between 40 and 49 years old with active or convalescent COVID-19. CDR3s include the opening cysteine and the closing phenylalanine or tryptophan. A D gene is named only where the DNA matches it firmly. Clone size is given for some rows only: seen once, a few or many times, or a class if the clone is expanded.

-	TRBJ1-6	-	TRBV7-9	TGTGCCAGCAGCCAACCAGGATGGATTTCACCCCTCCACTTT	CASSQPGWISPLHF
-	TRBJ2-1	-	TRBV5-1	TGCGCCAGCAGCTTGAATTACAGGCGGTTGGATGAGCAGTTCTTC	CASSLNYRRLDEQFF
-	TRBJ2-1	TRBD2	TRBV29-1	TGCAGCGTGGGGCTGCGGGGGGATGAGCAGTTCTTC	CSVGLRGDEQFF
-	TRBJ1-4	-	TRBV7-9	TGTGCCAGCACGCGCGGTGCGGATAATGAAAAACTGTTTTTT	CASTRGADNEKLFF
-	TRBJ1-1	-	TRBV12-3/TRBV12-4	TGTGCCAGCAGTTTTATCTACACTGAAGCTTTCTTT	CASSFIYTEAFF
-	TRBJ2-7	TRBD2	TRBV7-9	TGTGCCAGCAACCGGGAGGGAACCTACGAGCAGTACTTC	CASNREGTYEQYF
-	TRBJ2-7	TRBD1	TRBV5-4	TGTGCCAGCAGCCTGGGAGACAGGGCCTACGAGCAGTACTTC	CASSLGDRAYEQYF
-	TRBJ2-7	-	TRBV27	TGTGCCAGCAACACCTATGACGGGGATTTGAGGGAGCAGTACTTC	CASNTYDGDLREQYF
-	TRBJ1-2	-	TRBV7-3	TGTGCCAGCAGCCCCGGCGGGAAAAGTGGCTACACCTTC	CASSPGGKSGYTF
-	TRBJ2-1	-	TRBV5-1	TGCGCCAGCAGCTTGAATTGGCGGGACAATGAGCAGTTCTTC	CASSLNWRDNEQFF
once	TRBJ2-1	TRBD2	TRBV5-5	TGTGCCAGCAGCAGCAAGGGACTACAATACAATGAGCAGTTCTTC	CASSSKGLQYNEQFF
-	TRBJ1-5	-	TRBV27	TGTGCCAGCAGTCCCCTAAGCCCCCAGGGGTATAGCAATCAGCCCCAGCATTTT	CASSPLSPQGYSNQPQHF
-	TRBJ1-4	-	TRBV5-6	TGTGCCAGCAGCTTGGGAGGCGGGGAAAAACTGTTTTTT	CASSLGGGEKLFF
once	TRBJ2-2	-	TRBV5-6	TGTGCCAGCAGCAGAAATAGGGGCTGGAACACCGGGGAGCTGTTTTTT	CASSRNRGWNTGELFF
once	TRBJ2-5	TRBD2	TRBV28	TGTGCCAGCATCCTTAGCGGGGGTCAAGAGACCCAGTACTTC	CASILSGGQETQYF
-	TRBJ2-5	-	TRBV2	TGTGCCAGCAGTGTCTGGGGGGGCGAGCCCCAGTACTTC	CASSVWGGEPQYF
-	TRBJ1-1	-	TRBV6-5	TGTGCCAGCATGGGTGCGGGGGGAAGGACTGAAGCTTTCTTT	CASMGAGGRTEAFF
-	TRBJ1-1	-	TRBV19	TGTGCCAGTAGTCCGGACTGGTTGAACACTGAAGCTTTCTTT	CASSPDWLNTEAFF
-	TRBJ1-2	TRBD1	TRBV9	TGTGCCAGCAGCGTCAACGCCGGGACAGGTTCTGATGGCTACACCTTC	CASSVNAGTGSDGYTF
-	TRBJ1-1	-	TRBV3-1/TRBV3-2	TGTGCCAGCAGCCCACAGGGAATGGGCACTGAAGCTTTCTTT	CASSPQGMGTEAFF
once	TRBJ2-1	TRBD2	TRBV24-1	TGTGCCACCAGTGATCCTAGCGGAGGCTCCTACAATGAGCAGTTCTTC	CATSDPSGGSYNEQFF
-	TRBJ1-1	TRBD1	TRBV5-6	TGTGCCAGCAGCCAAAAACAGGGGCCGGAGGACACTGAAGCTTTCTTT	CASSQKQGPEDTEAFF
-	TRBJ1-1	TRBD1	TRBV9	TGTGCCAGCAGCGTCGACAGGGGATTGAACACTGAAGCTTTCTTT	CASSVDRGLNTEAFF